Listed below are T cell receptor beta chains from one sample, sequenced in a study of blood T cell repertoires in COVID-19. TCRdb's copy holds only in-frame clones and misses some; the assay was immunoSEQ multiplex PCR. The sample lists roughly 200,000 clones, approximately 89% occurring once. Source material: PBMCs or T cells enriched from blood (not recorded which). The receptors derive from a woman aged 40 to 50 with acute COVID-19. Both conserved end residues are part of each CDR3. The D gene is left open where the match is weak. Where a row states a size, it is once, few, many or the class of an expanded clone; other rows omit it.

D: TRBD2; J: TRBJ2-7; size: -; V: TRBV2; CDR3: CASGRVSYEQYF; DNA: TGTGCCAGCGGGAGGGTCTCCTACGAGCAGTACTTC
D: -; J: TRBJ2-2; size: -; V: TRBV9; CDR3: CASSPRGRGNTGELFF; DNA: TGTGCCAGCAGCCCCCGGGGCAGGGGGAACACCGGGGAGCTGTTTTTT
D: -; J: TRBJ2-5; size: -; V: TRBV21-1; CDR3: CASSKGRGRVPETQYF; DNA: TGTGCCAGCAGCAAAGGGAGGGGAAGGGTTCCAGAGACCCAGTACTTC
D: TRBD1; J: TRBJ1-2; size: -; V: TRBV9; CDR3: CASSVAQTGSNYGYTF; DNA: TGTGCCAGCAGCGTAGCTCAGACAGGGTCTAACTATGGCTACACCTTC
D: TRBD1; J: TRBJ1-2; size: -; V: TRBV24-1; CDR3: CATSDQTGAYGYTF; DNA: TGTGCCACCAGTGATCAAACAGGGGCCTATGGCTACACCTTC
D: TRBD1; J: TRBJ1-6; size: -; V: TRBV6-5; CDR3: CASSRGQGPHSPLHF; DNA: TGTGCCAGCAGTCGGGGACAGGGGCCCCATTCACCCCTCCACTTT
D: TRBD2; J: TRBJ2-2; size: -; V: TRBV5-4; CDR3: CASSPGTSGKDPGELFF; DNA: TGTGCCAGCAGCCCGGGGACTAGCGGGAAAGACCCCGGGGAGCTGTTTTTT
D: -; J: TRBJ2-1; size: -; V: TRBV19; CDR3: CASRTGGSYNEQFF; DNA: TGTGCCAGTAGAACAGGTGGCTCCTACAATGAGCAGTTCTTC
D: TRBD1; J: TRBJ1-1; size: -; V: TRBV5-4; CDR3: CASSLEIGTGGRAEAFF; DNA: TGTGCCAGCAGCTTGGAGATTGGGACAGGGGGCCGGGCTGAAGCTTTCTTT
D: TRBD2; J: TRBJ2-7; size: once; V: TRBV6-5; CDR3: CASSFLAGGYEQYF; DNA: TGTGCCAGCAGTTTCCTAGCGGGGGGTTACGAGCAGTACTTC
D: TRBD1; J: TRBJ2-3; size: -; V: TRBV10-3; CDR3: CAINLGQGASDTQYF; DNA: TGTGCCATCAATCTCGGACAGGGGGCTTCAGATACGCAGTATTTT
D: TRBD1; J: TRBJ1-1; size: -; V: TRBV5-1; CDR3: CASSSAGGRTEAFF; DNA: TGCGCCAGCAGCTCTGCAGGGGGTAGAACTGAAGCTTTCTTT
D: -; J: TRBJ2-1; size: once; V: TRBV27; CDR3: CASSWGTGGEEQFF; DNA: TGTGCCAGCAGTTGGGGGACCGGGGGAGAAGAGCAGTTCTTC
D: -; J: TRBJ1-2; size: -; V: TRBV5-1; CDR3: CASSKSGEFNGYTF; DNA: TGCGCCAGCAGCAAGTCAGGGGAATTTAATGGCTACACCTTC
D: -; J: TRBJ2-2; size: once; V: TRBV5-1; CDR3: CASSLDRNTGELFF; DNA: TGCGCCAGCAGCTTGGACAGAAACACCGGGGAGCTGTTTTTT
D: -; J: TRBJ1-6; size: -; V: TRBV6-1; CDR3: CASSDQPTGPDYNSPLHF; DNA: TGTGCCAGCAGTGACCAACCCACAGGGCCCGATTATAATTCACCCCTCCACTTT
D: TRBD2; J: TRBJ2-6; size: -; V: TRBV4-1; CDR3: CASSPGGTPLAGANVLTF; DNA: TGCGCCAGCAGCCCCGGGGGGACGCCTCTCGCTGGGGCCAACGTCCTGACTTTC
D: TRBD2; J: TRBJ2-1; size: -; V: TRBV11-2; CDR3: CASSPIVFGLAGVKQFF; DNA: TGTGCCAGCAGCCCCATAGTGTTCGGACTAGCGGGGGTGAAGCAGTTCTTC
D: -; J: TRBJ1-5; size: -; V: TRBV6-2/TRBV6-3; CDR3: CASSYSTEGGQPQHF; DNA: TGTGCCAGCAGTTACTCGACGGAAGGAGGCCAGCCCCAGCATTTT
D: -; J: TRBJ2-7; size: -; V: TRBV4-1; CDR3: CASSHPSYEQYF; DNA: TGCGCCAGCAGCCACCCTTCCTACGAGCAGTACTTC
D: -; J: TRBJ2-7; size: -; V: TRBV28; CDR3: CASSLEGYEQYF; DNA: TGTGCCAGCAGTTTAGAGGGCTACGAGCAGTACTTC
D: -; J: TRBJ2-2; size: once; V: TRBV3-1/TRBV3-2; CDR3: CASSRQGSTGELFF; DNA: TGTGCCAGCAGCCGTCAGGGGTCCACCGGGGAGCTGTTTTTT
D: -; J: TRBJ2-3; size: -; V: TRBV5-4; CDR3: CASSLTGEGTDTQYF; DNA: TGTGCCAGCAGCTTGACAGGGGAGGGCACAGATACGCAGTATTTT
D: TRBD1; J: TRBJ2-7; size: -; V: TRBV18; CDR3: CASSPTTGGRIEQYF; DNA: TGTGCCAGCTCACCAACGACAGGGGGACGGATCGAGCAGTACTTC
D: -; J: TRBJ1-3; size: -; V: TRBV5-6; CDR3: CASSLGLNSGNTIYF; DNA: TGTGCCAGCAGCTTGGGACTGAACTCTGGAAACACCATATATTTT
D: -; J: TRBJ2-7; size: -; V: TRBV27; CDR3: CASSYGREQYF; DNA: TGTGCCAGCAGTTATGGGCGCGAGCAGTACTTC
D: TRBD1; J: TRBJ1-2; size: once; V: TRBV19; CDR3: CASSRQGGDYGYTF; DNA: TGTGCCAGTAGTCGACAGGGGGGCGACTATGGCTACACCTTC
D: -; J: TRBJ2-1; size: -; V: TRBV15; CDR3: CATSRDLQVQSNEQFF; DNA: TGTGCCACCAGCAGAGATCTGCAGGTTCAGAGCAATGAGCAGTTCTTC
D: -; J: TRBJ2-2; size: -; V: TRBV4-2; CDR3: CASSQDQGGELFF; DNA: TGTGCCAGCAGCCAAGATCAGGGCGGGGAGCTGTTTTTT
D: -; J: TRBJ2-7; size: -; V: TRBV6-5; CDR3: CASSTSGQGLYEQYF; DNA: -
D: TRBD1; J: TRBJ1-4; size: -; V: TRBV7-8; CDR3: CASSPLQGNEKLFF; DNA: TGTGCCAGCAGCCCGCTACAGGGGAATGAAAAACTGTTTTTT
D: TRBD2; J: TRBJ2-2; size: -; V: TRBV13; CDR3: CASSLGPFRTSGTDGELFF; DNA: TGTGCCAGCAGCTTAGGCCCATTTAGAACTAGCGGGACGGACGGGGAGCTGTTTTTT
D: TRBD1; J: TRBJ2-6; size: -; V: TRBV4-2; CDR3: CASSQRGGGGGANVLTF; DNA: TGTGCCAGCAGCCAAAGAGGGGGCGGAGGTGGGGCCAACGTCCTGACTTTC
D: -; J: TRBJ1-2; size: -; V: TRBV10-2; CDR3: CASSGGLGGYTF; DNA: TGCGCCAGCAGTGGAGGGCTCGGCGGCTACACCTTC